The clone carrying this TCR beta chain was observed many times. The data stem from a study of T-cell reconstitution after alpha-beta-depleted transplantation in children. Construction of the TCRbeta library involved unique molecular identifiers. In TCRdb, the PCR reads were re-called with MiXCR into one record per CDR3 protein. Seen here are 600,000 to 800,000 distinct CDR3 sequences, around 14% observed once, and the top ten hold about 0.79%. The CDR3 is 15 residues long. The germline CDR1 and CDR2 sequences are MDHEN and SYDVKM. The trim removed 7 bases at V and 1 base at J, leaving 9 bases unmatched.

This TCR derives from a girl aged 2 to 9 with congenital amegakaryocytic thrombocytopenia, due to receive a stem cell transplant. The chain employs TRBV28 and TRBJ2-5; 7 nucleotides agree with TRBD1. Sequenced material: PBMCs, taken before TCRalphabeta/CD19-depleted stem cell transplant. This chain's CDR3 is CASTFTGASQETQYF. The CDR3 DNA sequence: TGTGCCAGCACCTTTACAGGGGCGAGCCAAGAGACCCAGTACTTC.